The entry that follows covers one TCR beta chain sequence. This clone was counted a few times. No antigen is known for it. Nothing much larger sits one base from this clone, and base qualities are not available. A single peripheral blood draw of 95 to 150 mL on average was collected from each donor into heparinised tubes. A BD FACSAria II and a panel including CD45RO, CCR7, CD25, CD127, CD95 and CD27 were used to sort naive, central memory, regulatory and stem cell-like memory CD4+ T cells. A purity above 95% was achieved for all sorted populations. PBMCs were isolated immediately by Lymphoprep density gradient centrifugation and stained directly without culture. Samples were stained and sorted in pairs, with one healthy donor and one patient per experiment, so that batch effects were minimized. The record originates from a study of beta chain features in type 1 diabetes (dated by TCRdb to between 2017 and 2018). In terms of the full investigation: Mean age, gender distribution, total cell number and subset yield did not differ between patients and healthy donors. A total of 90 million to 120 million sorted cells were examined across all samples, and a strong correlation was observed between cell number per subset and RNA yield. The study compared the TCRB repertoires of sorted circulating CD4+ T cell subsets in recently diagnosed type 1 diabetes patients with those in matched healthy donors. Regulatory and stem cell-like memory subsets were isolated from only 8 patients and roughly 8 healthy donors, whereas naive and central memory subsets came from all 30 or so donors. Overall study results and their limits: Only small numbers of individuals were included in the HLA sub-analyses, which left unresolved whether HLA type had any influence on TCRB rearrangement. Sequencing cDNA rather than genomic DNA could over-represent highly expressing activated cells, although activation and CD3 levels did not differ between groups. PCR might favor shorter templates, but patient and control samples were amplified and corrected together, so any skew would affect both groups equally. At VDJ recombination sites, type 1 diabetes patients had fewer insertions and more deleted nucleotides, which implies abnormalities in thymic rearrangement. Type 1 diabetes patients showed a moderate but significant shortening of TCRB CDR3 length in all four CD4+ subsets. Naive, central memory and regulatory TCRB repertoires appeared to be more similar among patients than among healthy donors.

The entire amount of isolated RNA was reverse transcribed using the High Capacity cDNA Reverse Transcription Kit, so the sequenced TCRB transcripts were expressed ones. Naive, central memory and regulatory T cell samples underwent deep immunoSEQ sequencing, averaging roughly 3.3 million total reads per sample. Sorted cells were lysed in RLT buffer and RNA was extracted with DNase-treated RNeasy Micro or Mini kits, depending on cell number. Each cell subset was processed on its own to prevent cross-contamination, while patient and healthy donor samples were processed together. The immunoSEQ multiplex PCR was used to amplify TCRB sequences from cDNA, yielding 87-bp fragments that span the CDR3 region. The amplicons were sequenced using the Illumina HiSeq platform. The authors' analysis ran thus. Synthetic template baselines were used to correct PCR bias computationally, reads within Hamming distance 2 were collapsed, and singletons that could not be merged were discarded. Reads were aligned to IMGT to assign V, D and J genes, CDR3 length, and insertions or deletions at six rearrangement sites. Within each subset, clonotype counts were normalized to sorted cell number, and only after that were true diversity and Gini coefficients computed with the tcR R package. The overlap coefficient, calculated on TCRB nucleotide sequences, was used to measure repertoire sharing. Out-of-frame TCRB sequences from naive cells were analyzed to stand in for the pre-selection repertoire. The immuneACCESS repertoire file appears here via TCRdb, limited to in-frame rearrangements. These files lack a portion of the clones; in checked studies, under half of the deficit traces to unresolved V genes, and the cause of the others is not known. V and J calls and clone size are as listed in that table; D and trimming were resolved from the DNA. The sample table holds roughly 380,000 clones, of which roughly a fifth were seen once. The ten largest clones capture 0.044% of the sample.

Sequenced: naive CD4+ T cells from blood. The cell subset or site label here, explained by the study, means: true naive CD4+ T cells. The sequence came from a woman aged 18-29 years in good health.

The sequenced DNA is TGTGCCAGCAGCAAGCGCGCCACAGATACGCAGTATTTT. It encodes CASSKRATDTQYF. The sequence is built from TRBV7-2 and TRBJ2-3; no confident D gene assignment can be made. V sheds 5 bases and J sheds 2 bases, leaving 8 bases between their ends. The germline V gene gives CDR1 as SGHTA and CDR2 as FQGNSA. The cysteine opens and the phenylalanine closes a CDR3 of 13 amino acids. Just the 39-base CDR3 DNA is kept, in frame starting at base 1. The CDR3 plus the reference TRBV7-2 and TRBJ2-3 genes for the other parts give the full variable domain: GAGVSQSPSNKVTEKGKDVELRCDPISGHTALYWYRQSLGQGLEFLIYFQGNSAPDKSGLPSDRFSAERTGGSVSTLTIQRTQQEDSAVYLCASSKRATDTQYFGPGTRLTVL.